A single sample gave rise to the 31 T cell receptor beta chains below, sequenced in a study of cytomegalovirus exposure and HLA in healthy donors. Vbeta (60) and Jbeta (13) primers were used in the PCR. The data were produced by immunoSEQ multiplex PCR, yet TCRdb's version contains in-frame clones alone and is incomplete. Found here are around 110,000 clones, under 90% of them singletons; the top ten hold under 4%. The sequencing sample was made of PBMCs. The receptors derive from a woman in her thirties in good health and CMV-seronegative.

The CDR3 sequence: CASSIGGEPNEQYF. In DNA, the CDR3 is TGTGCCAGTAGTATAGGGGGCGAGCCCAACGAGCAGTACTTC. This chain links TRBV19 with TRBJ2-7; D might be TRBD1 (5 bases). The V gene's germline CDR1 is LNHDA and CDR2 SQIVND (reference sequence). The CDR3 loop spans 14 amino acids. Trimming cost V 1 base and J 5 bases, with 12 bases left between them.

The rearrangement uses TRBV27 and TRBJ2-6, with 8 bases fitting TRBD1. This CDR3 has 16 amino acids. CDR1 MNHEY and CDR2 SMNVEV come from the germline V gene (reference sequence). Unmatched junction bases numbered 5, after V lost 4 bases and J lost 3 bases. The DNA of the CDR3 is TGTGCCAGCAGTTCTCCAGGGGGCGGTGGGGCCAACGTCCTGACTTTC. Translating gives CASSSPGGGGANVLTF.

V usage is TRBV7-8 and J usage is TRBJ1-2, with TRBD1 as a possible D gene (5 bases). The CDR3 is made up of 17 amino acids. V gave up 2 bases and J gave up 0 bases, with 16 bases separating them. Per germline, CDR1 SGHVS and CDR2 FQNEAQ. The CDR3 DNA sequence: TGTGCCAGCAGCTTATATACAGGAGAACCATCTAACTATGGCTACACCTTC. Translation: CASSLYTGEPSNYGYTF.

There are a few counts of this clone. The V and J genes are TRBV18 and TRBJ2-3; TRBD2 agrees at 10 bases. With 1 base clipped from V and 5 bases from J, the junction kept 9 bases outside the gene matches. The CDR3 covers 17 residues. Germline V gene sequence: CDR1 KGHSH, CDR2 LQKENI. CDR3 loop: CASSPLPAGGTKDTQYF. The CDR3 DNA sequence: TGTGCCAGCTCACCACTCCCAGCGGGGGGGACTAAAGATACGCAGTATTTT.

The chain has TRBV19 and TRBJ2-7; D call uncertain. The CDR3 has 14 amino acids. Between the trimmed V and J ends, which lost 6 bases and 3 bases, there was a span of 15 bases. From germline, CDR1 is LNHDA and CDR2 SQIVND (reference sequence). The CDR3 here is CASSRNTDGYEQYF. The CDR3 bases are TGTGCCAGTAGCAGAAACACAGACGGCTACGAGCAGTACTTC.

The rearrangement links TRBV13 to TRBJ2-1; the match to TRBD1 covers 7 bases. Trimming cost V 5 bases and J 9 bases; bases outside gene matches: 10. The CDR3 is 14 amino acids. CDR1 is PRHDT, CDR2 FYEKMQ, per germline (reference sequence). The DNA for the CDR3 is TGTGCCAGCAGCGGACAGGAGTCACAATCTGAGCAGTTCTTC. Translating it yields CASSGQESQSEQFF.

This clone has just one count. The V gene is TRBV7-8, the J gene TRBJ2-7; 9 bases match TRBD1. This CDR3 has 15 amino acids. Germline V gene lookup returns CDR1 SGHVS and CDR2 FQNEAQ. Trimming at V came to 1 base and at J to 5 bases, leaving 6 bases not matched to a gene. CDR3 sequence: CASSLVMGQGNEQYF. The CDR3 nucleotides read TGTGCCAGCAGCTTAGTTATGGGACAGGGCAACGAGCAGTACTTC.

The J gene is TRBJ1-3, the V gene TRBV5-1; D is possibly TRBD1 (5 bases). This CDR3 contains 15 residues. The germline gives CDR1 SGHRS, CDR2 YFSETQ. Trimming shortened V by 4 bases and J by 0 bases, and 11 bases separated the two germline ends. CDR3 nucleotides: TGCGCCAGCAGCCTGGGACGGAGCTCTGGAAACACCATATATTTT. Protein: CASSLGRSSGNTIYF. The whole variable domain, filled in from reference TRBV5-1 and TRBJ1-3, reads KAGVTQTPRYLIKTRGQQVTLSCSPISGHRSVSWYQQTPGQGLQFLFEYFSETQRNKGNFPGRFSGRQFSNSRSEMNVSTLELGDSALYLCASSLGRSSGNTIYFGEGSWLTVV.

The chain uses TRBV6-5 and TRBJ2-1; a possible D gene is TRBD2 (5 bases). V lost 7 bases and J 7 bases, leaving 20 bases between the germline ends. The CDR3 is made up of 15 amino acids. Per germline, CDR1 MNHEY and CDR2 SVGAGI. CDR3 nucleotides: TGTGCCAGCACCTGGTTTGGGCCCGGACTTAATGAGCAGTTCTTC. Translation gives CASTWFGPGLNEQFF.

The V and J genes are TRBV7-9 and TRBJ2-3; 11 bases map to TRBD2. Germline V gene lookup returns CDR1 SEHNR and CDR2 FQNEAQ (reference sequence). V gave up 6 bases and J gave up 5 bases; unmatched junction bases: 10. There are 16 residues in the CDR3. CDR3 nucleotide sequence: TGTGCCAGCAGTCACCTTAGCGGGAGGGATCAAGATACGCAGTATTTT. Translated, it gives CASSHLSGRDQDTQYF.

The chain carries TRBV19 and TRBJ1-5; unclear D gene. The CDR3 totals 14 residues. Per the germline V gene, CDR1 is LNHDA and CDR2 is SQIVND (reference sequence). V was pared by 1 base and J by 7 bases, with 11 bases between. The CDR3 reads CASSIGSGSQPQHF. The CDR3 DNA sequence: TGTGCCAGTAGTATAGGTTCGGGAAGCCAGCCCCAGCATTTT.

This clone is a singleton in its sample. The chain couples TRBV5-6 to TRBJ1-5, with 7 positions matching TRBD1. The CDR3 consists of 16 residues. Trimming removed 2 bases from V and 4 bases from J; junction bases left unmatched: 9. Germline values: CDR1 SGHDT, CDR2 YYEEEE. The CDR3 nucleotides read TGTGCCAGCAGCTTTCTACAGGGGAATGGGAATCAGCCCCAGCATTTT. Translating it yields CASSFLQGNGNQPQHF.

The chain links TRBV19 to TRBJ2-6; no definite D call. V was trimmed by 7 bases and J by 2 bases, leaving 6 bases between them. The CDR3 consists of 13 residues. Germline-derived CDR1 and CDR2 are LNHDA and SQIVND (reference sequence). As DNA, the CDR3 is TGTGCCAGTACAATAGCTGGGGCCAACGTCCTGACTTTC. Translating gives CASTIAGANVLTF.

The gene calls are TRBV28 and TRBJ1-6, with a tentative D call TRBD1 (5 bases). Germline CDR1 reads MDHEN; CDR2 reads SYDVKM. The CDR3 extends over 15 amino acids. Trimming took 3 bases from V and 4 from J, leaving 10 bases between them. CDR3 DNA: TGTGCCAGCAGTTTGGAGGGGCGTTATAATTCACCCCTCCACTTT. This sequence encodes CASSLEGRYNSPLHF.

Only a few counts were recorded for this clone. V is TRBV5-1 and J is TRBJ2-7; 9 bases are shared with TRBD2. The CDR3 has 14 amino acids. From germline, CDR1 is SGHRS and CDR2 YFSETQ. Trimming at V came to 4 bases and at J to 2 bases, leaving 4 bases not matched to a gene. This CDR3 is CASSTAGGTYEQYF. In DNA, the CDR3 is TGCGCCAGCAGCACAGCGGGAGGAACCTACGAGCAGTACTTC.

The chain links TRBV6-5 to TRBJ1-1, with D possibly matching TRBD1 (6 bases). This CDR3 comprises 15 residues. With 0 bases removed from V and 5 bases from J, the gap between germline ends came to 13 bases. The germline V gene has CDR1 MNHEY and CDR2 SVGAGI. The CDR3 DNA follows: TGTGCCAGCAGTTACTCGGCAGGGGTGGATACTGAAGCTTTCTTT. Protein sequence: CASSYSAGVDTEAFF.

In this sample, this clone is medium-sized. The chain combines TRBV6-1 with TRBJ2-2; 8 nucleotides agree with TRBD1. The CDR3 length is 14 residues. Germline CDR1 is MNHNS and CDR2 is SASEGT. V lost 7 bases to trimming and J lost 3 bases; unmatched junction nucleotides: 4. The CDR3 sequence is CASTGTGDTGELFF. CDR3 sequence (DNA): TGTGCCAGCACCGGGACAGGAGACACCGGGGAGCTGTTTTTT.

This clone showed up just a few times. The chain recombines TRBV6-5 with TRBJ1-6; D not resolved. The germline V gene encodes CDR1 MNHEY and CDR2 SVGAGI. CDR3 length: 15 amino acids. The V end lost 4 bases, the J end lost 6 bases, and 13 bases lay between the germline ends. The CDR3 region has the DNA TGTGCCAGCAGTTTAAATACCCGGGGTAATTCACCCCTCCACTTT. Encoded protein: CASSLNTRGNSPLHF.

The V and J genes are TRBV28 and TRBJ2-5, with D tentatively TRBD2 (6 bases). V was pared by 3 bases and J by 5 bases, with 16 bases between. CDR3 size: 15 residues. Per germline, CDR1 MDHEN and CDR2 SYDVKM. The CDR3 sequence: CASSFGRRGDETQYF. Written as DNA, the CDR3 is TGTGCCAGCAGTTTCGGCAGGAGGGGAGATGAGACCCAGTACTTC.

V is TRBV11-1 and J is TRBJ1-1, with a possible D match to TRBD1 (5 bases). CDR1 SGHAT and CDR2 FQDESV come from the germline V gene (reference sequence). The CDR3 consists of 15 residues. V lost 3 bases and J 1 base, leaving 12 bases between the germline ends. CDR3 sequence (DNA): TGTGCCAGCAGCTTCCGGACATCGCCGAACACTGAAGCTTTCTTT. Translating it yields CASSFRTSPNTEAFF.

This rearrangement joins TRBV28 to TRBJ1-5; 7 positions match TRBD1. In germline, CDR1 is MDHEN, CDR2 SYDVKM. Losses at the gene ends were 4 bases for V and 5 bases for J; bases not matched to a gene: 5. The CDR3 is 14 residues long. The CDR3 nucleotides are TGTGCCAGCAGTTCCACAGGGGTCCATCAGCCCCAGCATTTT. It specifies CASSSTGVHQPQHF.

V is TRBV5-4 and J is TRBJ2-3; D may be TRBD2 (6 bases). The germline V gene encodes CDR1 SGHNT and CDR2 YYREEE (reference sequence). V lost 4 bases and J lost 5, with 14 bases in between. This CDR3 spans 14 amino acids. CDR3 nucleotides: TGTGCCAGCAGCCGACTAGGCCGTGAAGATACGCAGTATTTT. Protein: CASSRLGREDTQYF.

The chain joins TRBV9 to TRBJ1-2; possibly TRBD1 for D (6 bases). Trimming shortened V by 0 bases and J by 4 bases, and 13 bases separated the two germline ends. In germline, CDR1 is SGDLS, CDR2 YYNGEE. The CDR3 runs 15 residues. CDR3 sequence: CASSVDAGGGYGYTF. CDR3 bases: TGTGCCAGCAGCGTAGACGCTGGGGGCGGCTATGGCTACACCTTC.

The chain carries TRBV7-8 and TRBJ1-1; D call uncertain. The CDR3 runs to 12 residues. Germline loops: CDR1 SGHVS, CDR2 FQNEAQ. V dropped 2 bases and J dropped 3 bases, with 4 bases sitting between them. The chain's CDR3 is CASSLTDTEAFF. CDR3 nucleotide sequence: TGTGCCAGCAGCTTAACGGACACTGAAGCTTTCTTT.

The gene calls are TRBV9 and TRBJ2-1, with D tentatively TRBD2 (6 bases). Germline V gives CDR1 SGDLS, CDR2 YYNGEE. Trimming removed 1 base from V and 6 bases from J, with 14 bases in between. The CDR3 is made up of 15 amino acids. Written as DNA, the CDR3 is TGTGCCAGCAGCGTACGGGACTCCTTACCCAATGAGCAGTTCTTC. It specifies CASSVRDSLPNEQFF.

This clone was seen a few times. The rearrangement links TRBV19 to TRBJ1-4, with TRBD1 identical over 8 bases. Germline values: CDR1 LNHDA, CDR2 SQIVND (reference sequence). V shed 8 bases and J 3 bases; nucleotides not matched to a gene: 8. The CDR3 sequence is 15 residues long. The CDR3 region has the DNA TGTGCCAGTGAGAACAGGGGGGCGCCTAATGAAAAACTGTTTTTT. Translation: CASENRGAPNEKLFF.

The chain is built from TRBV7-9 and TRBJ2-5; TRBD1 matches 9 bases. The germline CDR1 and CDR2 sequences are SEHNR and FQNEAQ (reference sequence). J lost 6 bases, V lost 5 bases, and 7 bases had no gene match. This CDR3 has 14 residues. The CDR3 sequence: CASSRGQGEKTQYF. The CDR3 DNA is TGTGCCAGCAGCCGGGGACAGGGTGAGAAGACCCAGTACTTC.

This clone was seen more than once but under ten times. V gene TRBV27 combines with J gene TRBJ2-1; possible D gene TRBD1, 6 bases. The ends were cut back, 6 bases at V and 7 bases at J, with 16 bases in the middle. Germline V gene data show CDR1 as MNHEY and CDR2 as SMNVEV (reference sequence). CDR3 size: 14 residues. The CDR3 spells CASSSPPGVNEQFF. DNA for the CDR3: TGTGCCAGCAGCTCCCCCCCAGGGGTAAATGAGCAGTTCTTC.

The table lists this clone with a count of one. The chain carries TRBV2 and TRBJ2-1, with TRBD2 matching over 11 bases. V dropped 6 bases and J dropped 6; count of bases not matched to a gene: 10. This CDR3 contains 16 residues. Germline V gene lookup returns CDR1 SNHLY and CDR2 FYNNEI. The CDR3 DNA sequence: TGTGCCAGCAGGTCGACTAGCGGGATTTTGGGCAATGAGCAGTTCTTC. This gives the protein CASRSTSGILGNEQFF. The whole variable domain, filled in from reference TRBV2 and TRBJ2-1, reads EPEVTQTPSHQVTQMGQEVILRCVPISNHLYFYWYRQILGQKVEFLVSFYNNEISEKSEIFDDQFSVERPDGSNFTLKIRSTKLEDSAMYFCASRSTSGILGNEQFFGPGTRLTVL.

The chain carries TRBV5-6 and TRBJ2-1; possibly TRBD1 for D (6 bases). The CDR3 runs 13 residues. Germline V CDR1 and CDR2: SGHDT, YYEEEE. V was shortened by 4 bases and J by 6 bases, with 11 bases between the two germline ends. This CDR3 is CASSGGPSNEQFF. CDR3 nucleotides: TGTGCCAGCAGCGGGGGCCCCAGCAATGAGCAGTTCTTC.

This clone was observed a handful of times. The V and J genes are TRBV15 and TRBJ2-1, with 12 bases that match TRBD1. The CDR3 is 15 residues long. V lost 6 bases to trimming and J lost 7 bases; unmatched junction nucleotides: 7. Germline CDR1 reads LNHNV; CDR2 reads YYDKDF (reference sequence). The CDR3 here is CATSRDRGLYNEQFF. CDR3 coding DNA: TGTGCCACCAGTCGGGACAGGGGGCTTTATAATGAGCAGTTCTTC.